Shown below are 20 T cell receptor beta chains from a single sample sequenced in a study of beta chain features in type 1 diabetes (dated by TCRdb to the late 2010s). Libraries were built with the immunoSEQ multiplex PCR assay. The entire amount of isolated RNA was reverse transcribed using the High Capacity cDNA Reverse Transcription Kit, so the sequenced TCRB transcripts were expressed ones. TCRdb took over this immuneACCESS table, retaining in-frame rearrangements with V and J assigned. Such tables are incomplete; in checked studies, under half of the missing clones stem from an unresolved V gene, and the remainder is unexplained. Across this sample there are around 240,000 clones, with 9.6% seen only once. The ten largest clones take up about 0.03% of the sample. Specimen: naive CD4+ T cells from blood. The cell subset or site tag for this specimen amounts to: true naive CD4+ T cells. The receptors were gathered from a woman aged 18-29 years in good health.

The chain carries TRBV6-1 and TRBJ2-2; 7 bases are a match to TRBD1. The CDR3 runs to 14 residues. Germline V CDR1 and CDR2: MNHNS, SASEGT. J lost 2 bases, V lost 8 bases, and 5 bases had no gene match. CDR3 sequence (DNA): TGTGCCAGCTACGACAGGGCCAACACCGGGGAGCTGTTTTTT. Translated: CASYDRANTGELFF.

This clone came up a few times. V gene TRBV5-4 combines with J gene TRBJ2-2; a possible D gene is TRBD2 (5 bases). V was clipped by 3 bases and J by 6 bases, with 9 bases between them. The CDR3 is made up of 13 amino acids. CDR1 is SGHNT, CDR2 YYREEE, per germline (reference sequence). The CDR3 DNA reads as TGTGCCAGCAGCTCGAAGAGGGCCGGGGAGCTGTTTTTT. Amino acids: CASSSKRAGELFF. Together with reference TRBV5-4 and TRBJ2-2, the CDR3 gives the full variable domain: ETGVTQSPTHLIKTRGQQVTLRCSSQSGHNTVSWYQQALGQGPQFIFQYYREEENGRGNFPPRFSGLQFPNYSSELNVNALELDDSALYLCASSSKRAGELFFGEGSRLTVL.

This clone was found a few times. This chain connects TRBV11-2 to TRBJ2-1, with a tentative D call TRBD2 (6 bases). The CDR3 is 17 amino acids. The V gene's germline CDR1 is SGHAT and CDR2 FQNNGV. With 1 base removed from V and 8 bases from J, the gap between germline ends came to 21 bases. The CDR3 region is CASSLVSRLGLGDEQFF. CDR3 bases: TGTGCCAGCAGCTTAGTATCGAGGTTGGGACTGGGTGATGAGCAGTTCTTC.

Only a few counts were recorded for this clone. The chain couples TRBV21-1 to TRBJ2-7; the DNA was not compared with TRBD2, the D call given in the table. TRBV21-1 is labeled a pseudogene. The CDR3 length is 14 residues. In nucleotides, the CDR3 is TGTGCCAGCAGCAATCGGGGGGCAGCCTACGAGCAGTACTTC. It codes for CASSNRGAAYEQYF.

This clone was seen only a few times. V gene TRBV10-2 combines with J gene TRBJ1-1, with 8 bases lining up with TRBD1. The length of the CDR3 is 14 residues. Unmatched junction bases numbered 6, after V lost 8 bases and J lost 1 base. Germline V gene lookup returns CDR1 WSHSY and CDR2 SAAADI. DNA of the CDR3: TGCGCCAGCGGGGCAGGGGGCGGGAACACTGAAGCTTTCTTT. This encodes CASGAGGGNTEAFF.

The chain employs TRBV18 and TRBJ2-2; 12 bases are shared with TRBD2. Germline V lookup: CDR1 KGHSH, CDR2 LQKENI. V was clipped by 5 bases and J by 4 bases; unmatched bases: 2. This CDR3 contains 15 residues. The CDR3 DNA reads TGTGCCAGCTCATCGGGACTAGCGGGCACCGGGGAGCTGTTTTTT. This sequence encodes CASSSGLAGTGELFF.

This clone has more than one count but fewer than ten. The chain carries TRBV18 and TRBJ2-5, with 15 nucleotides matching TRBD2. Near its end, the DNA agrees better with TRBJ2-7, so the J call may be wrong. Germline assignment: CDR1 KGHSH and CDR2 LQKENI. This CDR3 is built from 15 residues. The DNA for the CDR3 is TGTGCCAGCTCATTGGGACTAGCGGGAGGATACGAGCAGTACTTC. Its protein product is CASSLGLAGGYEQYF.

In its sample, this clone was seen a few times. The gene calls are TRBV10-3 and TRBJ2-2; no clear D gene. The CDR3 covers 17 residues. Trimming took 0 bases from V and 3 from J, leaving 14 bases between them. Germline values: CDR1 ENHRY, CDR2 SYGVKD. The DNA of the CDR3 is TGTGCCATCAGTGAGTCTTTCCGCACCACTTACACCGGGGAGCTGTTTTTT. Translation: CAISESFRTTYTGELFF.

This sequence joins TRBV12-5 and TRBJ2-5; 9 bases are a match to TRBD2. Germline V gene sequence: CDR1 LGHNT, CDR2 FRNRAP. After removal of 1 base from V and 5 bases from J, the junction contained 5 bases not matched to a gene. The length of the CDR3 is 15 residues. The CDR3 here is CASGLGSSGEETQYF. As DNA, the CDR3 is TGTGCTAGTGGTTTGGGATCTAGCGGGGAGGAGACCCAGTACTTC.

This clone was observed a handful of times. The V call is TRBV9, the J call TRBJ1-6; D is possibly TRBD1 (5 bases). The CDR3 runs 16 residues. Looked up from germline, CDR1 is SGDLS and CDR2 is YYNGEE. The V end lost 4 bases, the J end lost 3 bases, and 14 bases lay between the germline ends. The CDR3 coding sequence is TGTGCCAGCAGCCCAACAGGTGCGGTCTATAATTCACCCCTCCACTTT. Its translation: CASSPTGAVYNSPLHF. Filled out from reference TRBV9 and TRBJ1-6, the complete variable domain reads DSGVTQTPKHLITATGQRVTLRCSPRSGDLSVYWYQQSLDQGLQFLIQYYNGEERAKGNILERFSAQQFPDLHSELNLSSLELGDSALYFCASSPTGAVYNSPLHFGNGTRLTVT.

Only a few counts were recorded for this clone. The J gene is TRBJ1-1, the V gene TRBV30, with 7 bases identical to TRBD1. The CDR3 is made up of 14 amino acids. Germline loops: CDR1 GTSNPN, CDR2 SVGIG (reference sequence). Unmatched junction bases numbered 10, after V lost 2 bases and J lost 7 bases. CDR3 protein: CAWSIAGGSSEAFF. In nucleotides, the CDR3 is TGTGCCTGGAGTATCGCAGGGGGGAGCAGTGAAGCTTTCTTT.

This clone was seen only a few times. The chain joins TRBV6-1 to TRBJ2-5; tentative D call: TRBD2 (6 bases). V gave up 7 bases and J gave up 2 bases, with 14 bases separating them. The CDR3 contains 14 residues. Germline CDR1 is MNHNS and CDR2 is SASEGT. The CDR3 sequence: CASTGNGGQETQYF. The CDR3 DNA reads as TGTGCCAGCACCGGAAATGGAGGGCAAGAGACCCAGTACTTC.

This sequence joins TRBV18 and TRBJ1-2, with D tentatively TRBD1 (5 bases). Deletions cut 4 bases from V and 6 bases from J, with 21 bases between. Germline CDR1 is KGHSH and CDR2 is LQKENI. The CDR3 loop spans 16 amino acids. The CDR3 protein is CASSLSPEGIGDGYTF. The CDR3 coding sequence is TGTGCCAGCTCACTTTCACCCGAAGGTATAGGGGATGGCTACACCTTC.

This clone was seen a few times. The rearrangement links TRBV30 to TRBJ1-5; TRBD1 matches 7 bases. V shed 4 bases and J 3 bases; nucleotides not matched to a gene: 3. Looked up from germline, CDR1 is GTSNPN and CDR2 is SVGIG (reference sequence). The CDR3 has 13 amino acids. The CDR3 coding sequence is TGTGCCTGGACAGGGGGGTTCAATCAGCCCCAGCATTTT. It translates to CAWTGGFNQPQHF.

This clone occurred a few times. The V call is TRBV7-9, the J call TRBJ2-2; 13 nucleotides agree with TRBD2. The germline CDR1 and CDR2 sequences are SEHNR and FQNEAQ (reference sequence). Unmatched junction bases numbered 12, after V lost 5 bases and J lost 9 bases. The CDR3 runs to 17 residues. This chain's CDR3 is CASSKRLAGGTGRELFF. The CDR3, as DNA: TGTGCCAGCAGCAAAAGACTAGCGGGAGGAACAGGCCGGGAGCTGTTTTTT.

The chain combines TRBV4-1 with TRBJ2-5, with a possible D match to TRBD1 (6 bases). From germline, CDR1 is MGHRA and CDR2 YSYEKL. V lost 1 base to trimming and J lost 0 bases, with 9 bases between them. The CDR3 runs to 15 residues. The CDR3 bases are TGCGCCAGCAGCCAAGGGGACACAAACCAAGAGACCCAGTACTTC. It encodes CASSQGDTNQETQYF.

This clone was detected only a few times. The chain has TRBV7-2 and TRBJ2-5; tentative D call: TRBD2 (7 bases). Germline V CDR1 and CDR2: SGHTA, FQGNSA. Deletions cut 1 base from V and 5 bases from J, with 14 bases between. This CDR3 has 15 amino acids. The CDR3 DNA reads TGTGCCAGCAGCTTAGTTGCGGGGGCAGGGGAGACCCAGTACTTC. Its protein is CASSLVAGAGETQYF.

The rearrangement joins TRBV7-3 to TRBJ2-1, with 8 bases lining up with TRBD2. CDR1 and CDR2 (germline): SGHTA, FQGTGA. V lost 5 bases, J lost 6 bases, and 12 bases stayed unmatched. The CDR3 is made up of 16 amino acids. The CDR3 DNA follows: TGTGCCAGCAGCCCCCTTCGGGGGGGGGCCTCCAATGAGCAGTTCTTC. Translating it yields CASSPLRGGASNEQFF.

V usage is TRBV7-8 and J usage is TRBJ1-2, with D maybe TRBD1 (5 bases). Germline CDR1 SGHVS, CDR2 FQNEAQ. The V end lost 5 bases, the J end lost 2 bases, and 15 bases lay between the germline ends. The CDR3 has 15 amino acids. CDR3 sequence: CASSGLGEENYGYTF. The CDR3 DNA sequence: TGTGCCAGCAGCGGATTGGGGGAGGAGAACTATGGCTACACCTTC. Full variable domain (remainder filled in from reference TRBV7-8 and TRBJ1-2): GAGVSQSPRYKVAKRGQDVALRCDPISGHVSLFWYQQALGQGPEFLTYFQNEAQLDKSGLPSDRFFAERPEGSVSTLKIQRTQQEDSAVYLCASSGLGEENYGYTFGSGTRLTVV.

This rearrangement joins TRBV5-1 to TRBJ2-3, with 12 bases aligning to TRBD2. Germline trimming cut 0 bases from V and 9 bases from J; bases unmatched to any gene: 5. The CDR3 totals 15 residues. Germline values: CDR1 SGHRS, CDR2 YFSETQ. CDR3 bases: TGCGCCAGCAGCTTGGAACTAGCGGGAGGACGCACGCAGTATTTT. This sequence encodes CASSLELAGGRTQYF.